The 8 T cell receptor beta chains reported below all come from one sample, sequenced in a study of CD8 T cells in ankylosing spondylitis. Points from the study as a whole: Apparently characteristic of ankylosing spondylitis blood was a TCR beta motif (roughly eight highly homologous variants).

Antigens for these TCRs are unknown. In TCRdb, the 5' RACE reads were re-called with MiXCR into one record per CDR3 protein. The table records 650,000 to 800,000 distinct CDR3 sequences, 19% of them present only once. What was sequenced was blood, either unsorted or a sorted T cell fraction (not recorded which). Receptors were obtained from a male donor with ankylosing spondylitis.

A few counts support this clonotype. V gene TRBV7-9 combines with J gene TRBJ2-7; TRBD2 matches 8 bases. Germline values: CDR1 SEHNR, CDR2 FQNEAQ (reference sequence). J gave up 4 bases and V 5 bases, and 13 bases lay outside the gene matches. The CDR3 has 16 amino acids. Written as DNA, the CDR3 is TGTGCCAGCAGCCCGTTCGATAGCGGGGCCTCTTACGAGCAGTACTTC. Its protein is CASSPFDSGASYEQYF.

This chain connects TRBV7-8 to TRBJ2-1; D may match TRBD1 or TRBD2 (5 bases each). The length of the CDR3 is 16 residues. The germline V and J ends were trimmed by 0 bases and 6 bases, with 15 bases remaining between them. Germline CDR1 is SGHVS and CDR2 is FQNEAQ. The CDR3 here is CASSLARGPQSNEQFF. CDR3 coding DNA: TGTGCCAGCAGCTTAGCGAGGGGACCCCAGTCCAATGAGCAGTTCTTC.

The chain links TRBV29-1 to TRBJ2-7; a weak D match, TRBD1 (6 bases). This CDR3 is built from 16 residues. Deletions cut 4 bases from V and 0 bases from J, with 19 bases between. Per the germline V gene, CDR1 is SQVTM and CDR2 is ANQGSEA. Here the CDR3 DNA reads TGCAGCGTTGTTGGGGGCGGTCCCCGGATCTCCTACGAGCAGTACTTC. Its translation is CSVVGGGPRISYEQYF.

This chain uses TRBV27 with TRBJ1-6, with D possibly being TRBD1 (5 bases). Per the germline V gene, CDR1 is MNHEY and CDR2 is SMNVEV (reference sequence). Trimming shortened V by 5 bases and J by 7 bases, and 12 bases separated the two germline ends. This CDR3 has 14 amino acids. In DNA form, the CDR3 reads TGTGCCAGCAGTCCAGGGATCTGGAATTCACCCCTCCACTTT. Encoded protein: CASSPGIWNSPLHF.

The V gene is TRBV28, the J gene TRBJ2-1; D gene unclear. Germline assignment: CDR1 MDHEN and CDR2 SYDVKM. The CDR3 runs 11 residues. V was trimmed by 5 bases and J by 8 bases, leaving 7 bases between them. The CDR3, as DNA: TGTGCCAGCAGTCCCTTCGATGAGCAGTTCTTC. This translates into CASSPFDEQFF.

This clonotype showed up just a few times. The chain combines TRBV20-1 with TRBJ1-1, with TRBD1 as a possible D gene (5 bases). In germline, CDR1 is DFQATT, CDR2 SNEGSKA (reference sequence). Trimming took 0 bases from V and 3 from J, leaving 11 bases between them. This CDR3 spans 14 amino acids. CDR3 protein: CSAREPGLDTEAFF. In DNA, the CDR3 is TGCAGTGCTAGAGAGCCAGGGTTGGACACTGAAGCTTTCTTT.

This clonotype was counted many times. This chain uses TRBV3-1 with TRBJ2-2, with TRBD2 identical over 7 bases. V trimming: 2 bases; J trimming: 4 bases; junction bases outside the gene matches: 7. CDR3 length: 16 amino acids. The germline CDR1 and CDR2 sequences are LGHDT and YNNKEL (reference sequence). The CDR3 reads CASSQYGGRSTGELFF. In nucleotides, the CDR3 is TGTGCCAGCAGCCAATACGGGGGGAGGTCCACCGGGGAGCTGTTTTTT.

At least ten counts were recorded for this clonotype. This chain joins TRBV7-8 and TRBJ1-3; D gene ambiguous. The CDR3 runs 12 residues. Germline V gives CDR1 SGHVS, CDR2 FQNEAQ. The V end was cut by 5 bases, the J end by 6 bases, with 8 bases between. CDR3 DNA: TGTGCCAGCAGCCTCCAACTAAACACCATATATTTT. Translation: CASSLQLNTIYF.